This T cell receptor beta chain was recorded in a study of breast tumors, draining lymph nodes, adjacent tissues listed by TCRdb under 2016. About the full investigation: TCR beta repertoires were compared across tumor, adjacent nontumor tissue and axillary lymph nodes obtained from breast cancer patients. In human breast cancer, the study set out to evaluate how tumor, surrounding tissue and draining lymph node repertoires relate to one another and whether T cells may move between these sites. The investigation overall reported the following: The conclusion that tumor T cells originate in lymph nodes was presented as consistent with a hypothesis rather than as directly demonstrated. Tumor and nontumor tissue repertoires were significantly more similar in luminal-like than in basal-like breast cancer. The data were considered consistent with most tumor T cells being derived from the lymph node and subsequently expanding within tumor tissue. Tumor T-cell repertoires showed less diversity than lymph node repertoires and more diversity than nontumor tissue repertoires, and tumor T-cell repertoires showed preferential V and J gene usage.

Sequenced using an Illumina HiSeq 2000. Multiplex PCR amplification was used to generate the TCR beta chain libraries. High-throughput sequencing was used to analyze the amplified TCR beta chain products. Clones were called with MiXCR by TCRdb after fastp trimmed the public reads at Q25, and only in-frame beta chains were retained. Entries are consolidated by CDR3 protein sequence, retaining the most common genes and DNA. Within this sample are some 120,000 distinct CDR3 sequences, with just under 20% of them counted one time only. The ten biggest clones cover roughly 4% of the sample. This clonotype was seen ten or more times. It has no known antigen specificity. Base quality data are lacking; no much larger clone is found one base away. Lymph node samples were obtained from the axillary draining lymph nodes of breast cancer patients. V sheds 9 bases and J sheds 6 bases, leaving 12 bases between their ends. From the germline V gene (reference sequence), CDR1 is LNHDA and CDR2 is SQIVND. The CDR3 spans 13 residues, from the cysteine through the phenylalanine. Only CDR3 DNA remains: 39 bases, in frame from the first base.

In this chain, TRBV19 is recombined with TRBJ1-6, and TRBD1 may be the D gene, going by 6 matching bases. The TCR comes from a female donor with breast cancer. Some clones in this sample may be carry-over from other donors' samples. The sample taken for sequencing was axillary lymph node tissue. The CDR3 is CASLAGANSPLHF. The bases are TGTGCCAGCCTCGCAGGGGCTAATTCACCCCTCCACTTT.